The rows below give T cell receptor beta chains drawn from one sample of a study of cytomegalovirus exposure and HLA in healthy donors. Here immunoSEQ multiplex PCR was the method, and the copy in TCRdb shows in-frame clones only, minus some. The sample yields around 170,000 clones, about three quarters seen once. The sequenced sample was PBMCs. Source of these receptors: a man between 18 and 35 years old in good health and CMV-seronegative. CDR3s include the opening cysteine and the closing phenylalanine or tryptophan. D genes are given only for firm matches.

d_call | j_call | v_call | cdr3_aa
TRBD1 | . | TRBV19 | CASSAAMGQGGTYEQYF
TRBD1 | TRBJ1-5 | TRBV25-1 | CASSESGTGLHQPQHF
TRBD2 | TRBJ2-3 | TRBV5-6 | CASSFRGRETDTQYF
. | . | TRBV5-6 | CASSAGYEQYF
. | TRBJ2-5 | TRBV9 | CASSRGTASLMETQYF
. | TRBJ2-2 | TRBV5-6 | CASSLSSPHTGELFF
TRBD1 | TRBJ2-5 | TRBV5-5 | CASSSGQVRETQYF
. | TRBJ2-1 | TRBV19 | CASSIPQGSNEQFF
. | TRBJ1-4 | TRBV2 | CASSGRRGAANEKLFF
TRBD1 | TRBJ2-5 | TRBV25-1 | CASSVRDSEETQYF
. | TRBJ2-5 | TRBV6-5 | CASSTGRGLEQYF
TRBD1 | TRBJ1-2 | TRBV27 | CASSPHTGDYGYTF
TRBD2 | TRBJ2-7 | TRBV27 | CASSLGSGGAFYEQYF
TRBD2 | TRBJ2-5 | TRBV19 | CASSPGLAAKETQYF
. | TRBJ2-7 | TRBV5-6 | CASSLAGKDYEQYF
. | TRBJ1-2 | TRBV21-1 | CASSKEDLDRGRFDYGYTF
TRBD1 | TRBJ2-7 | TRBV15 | CATSRVQGGPYEQYF
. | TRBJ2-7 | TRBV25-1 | CASSEFQVSYEQYF
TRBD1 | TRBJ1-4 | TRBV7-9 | CASSPGQGNEKLFF
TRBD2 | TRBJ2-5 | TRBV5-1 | CASSELAGWGETQYF
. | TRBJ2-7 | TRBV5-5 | CASSLGLRGGLEQYF
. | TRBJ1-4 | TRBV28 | CASSFGGRLNEKLFF
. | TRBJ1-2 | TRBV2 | CASSESGVGYGYPF
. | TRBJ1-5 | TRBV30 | CAWSGSRIHNQPQHF
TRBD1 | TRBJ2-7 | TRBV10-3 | CAISGQGADEQYF
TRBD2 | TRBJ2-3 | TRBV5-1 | CASSPSTSGTDTQYF
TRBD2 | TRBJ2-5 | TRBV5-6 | CASSLQSSGLAGAQYF
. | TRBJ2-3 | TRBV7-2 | CASSPRQVHTDTQYF
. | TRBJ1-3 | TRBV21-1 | CASSKDGTGGYASGNTIYF
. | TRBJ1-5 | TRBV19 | CASSMDLILVRGNQPQHF
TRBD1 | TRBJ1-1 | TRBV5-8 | CASSLGQGVGTEAFF
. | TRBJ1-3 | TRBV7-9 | CASSYGRGVGTIYF
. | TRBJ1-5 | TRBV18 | CASSEDSSNQPQHF
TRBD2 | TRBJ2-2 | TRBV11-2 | CASQRGSNTGELFF
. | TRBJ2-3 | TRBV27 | CASRLNPVSTDTQYF
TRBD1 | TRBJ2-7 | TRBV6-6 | CASRKPTGSYEQYF